The subject of this entry is one TCR beta chain. Generated by immunoSEQ multiplex PCR, the TCRdb table keeps only in-frame clones and is missing some. Found here are some 2 million clones, around 96% of them singletons; the top ten hold around 1.1%. The naive CD8 population came from CD45RO-negative cells selected for CCR7, without terminally differentiated effector memory CD45RA+ cells. This entry belongs to a study of shared clonotypes between healthy human individuals. Germline CDR1 reads SQVTM; CDR2 reads ANQGSEA. V was clipped by 4 bases and J by 1 base, with 11 bases between them. CDR3 length equals 14 residues.

The TCR sequence derives from a young man in good health. Sequenced: naive CD8+ T cells sorted from blood. V is TRBV29-1 and J is TRBJ2-1, with a weak D call TRBD2 (6 bases). This CDR3 is CSVGRDWSYNEQFF. In DNA, the CDR3 is TGCAGCGTTGGTAGGGACTGGTCCTACAATGAGCAGTTCTTC.